This T cell receptor beta chain stems from a study of a mutant IDH1 vaccine in newly diagnosed glioma. The wider study: Sex distribution of treated patients was about 62% male and about 38% female; mean age was around 40 years. Visit V13 took place at week 47, and visit V12 happened at week 35. Whole-study findings and limits: Changes in top peripheral clonotypes did not appear linked to pseudoprogression.

Note on this clone: Its antigen is as yet unknown.

V dropped 5 bases and J dropped 3; count of bases not matched to a gene: 9. This CDR3 spans 16 amino acids. Germline V CDR1 and CDR2: SGHVS, FQNEAQ. Sequenced by immunoSEQ multiplex PCR; TCRdb stores in-frame clones only, minus some. This table holds about 64,000 clones, roughly 74% found once. Regarding time point: week 35, safety follow-up. Doses of 300 ug of mutant IDH1 20-mer peptide were given with topical imiquimod. Patients had eight vaccinations, in weeks 1, 3, 5, 7, 11, 15, 19 and 23. The chain has TRBV7-8 and TRBJ2-7, with 11 bases aligning to TRBD1. Source: PBMCs, taken from a glioma patient whose treatment included an IDH1 peptide vaccine. This clonotype was sampled from a man over 45 with glioma. The CDR3 region is CASSVSAGTGGYEQYF. Written as DNA, the CDR3 is TGTGCCAGCAGCGTCAGCGCCGGGACAGGGGGCTACGAGCAGTACTTC.